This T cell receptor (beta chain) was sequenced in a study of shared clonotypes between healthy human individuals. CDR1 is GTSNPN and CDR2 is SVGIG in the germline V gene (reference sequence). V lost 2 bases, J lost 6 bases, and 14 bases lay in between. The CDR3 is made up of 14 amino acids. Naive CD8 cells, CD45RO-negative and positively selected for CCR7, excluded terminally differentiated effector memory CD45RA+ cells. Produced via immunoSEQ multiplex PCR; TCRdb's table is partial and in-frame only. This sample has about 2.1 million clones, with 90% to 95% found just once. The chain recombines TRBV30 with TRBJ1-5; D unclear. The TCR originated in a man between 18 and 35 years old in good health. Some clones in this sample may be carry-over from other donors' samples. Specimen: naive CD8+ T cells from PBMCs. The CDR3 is CAWSPRTGSQPQHF. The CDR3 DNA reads TGTGCCTGGAGTCCCCGGACGGGGAGTCAGCCCCAGCATTTT.